These 12 T cell receptor beta chains originate from one sample sequenced in a study of T cell clusters in autoimmune cytopenias. TRB rearrangements were amplified by touch-down multiplex PCR with mixed TRB-A/B primers. Reprocessing the multiplex PCR reads, TCRdb reports a single entry for every CDR3 protein and omits DNA. This table lists about 5,000 distinct CDR3 sequences. Some 40,000 genome equivalents of blood DNA were amplified for TRB. These data also formed part of another study, on T cell repertoires in aging, cancer and after chemotherapy.

The sequencing input was peripheral blood. The receptors shown here come from a human donor in good health.

Judged by frequency, this clonotype is medium-sized (0.01 to 0.1%). The chain carries TRBV6-1 and TRBJ2-7; TCRdb indicates TRBD1, and absent DNA this call remains unverified. CDR3 length: 16 residues. Germline V lookup: CDR1 MNHNS, CDR2 SASEGT. This CDR3 reads CASRPLGTGDLHEQYF.

The chain is built from TRBV5-6 and TRBJ1-2. This CDR3 spans 16 amino acids. Germline-derived CDR1 and CDR2 are SGHDT and YYEEEE. The CDR3 loop reads CASSPLGEGPLRGYTF.

This clonotype is classed as medium-sized by frequency. The V gene is TRBV6-1, the J gene TRBJ1-1; TCRdb reports TRBD1, a call that lacks DNA to check it against. In germline, CDR1 is MNHNS, CDR2 SASEGT. The CDR3 loop spans 16 amino acids. The CDR3 reads CASSPTGGAWGTEAFF.

V usage is TRBV5-1 and J usage is TRBJ2-7; the TCRdb D gene call, TRBD2, has no DNA to confirm it. The CDR3 contains 18 residues. From germline, CDR1 is SGHRS and CDR2 YFSETQ. CDR3 amino acids: CASSLALGREGRNYEQYF.

This clonotype registers medium-sized by frequency. This sequence joins TRBV30 and TRBJ1-6. CDR1 and CDR2 from the germline V gene are GTSNPN and SVGIG (reference sequence). The CDR3 runs 15 residues. CDR3 sequence: CAWSVGSSYNSPLHF.

This rearrangement joins TRBV6-5 to TRBJ1-2; TCRdb outputs TRBD1, but without DNA this stays unchecked. Germline loops: CDR1 MNHEY, CDR2 SVGAGI. The CDR3 extends over 13 amino acids. This CDR3 is CASSSLTEYGYTF.

This clonotype registers medium-sized by frequency. V and J are TRBV12-3 or TRBV12-4 and TRBJ2-2; TCRdb gives TRBD2 as the D gene, but with no DNA this cannot be confirmed. The CDR3 extends over 16 amino acids. The CDR3 loop is CASGRLAGGYTGELFF.

V and J are TRBV6-2 or TRBV6-3 and TRBJ1-4. The CDR3 loop spans 12 amino acids. Germline V CDR1 and CDR2: MNHEY, SVGEGT. This chain's CDR3 is CASSEQGEGLFF.

This clonotype counts as medium-sized by frequency. V gene TRBV6-2 or TRBV6-3 combines with J gene TRBJ1-5; TCRdb proposes TRBD1, but this gene call is untestable without DNA. In germline, CDR1 is MNHEY, CDR2 SVGEGT. CDR3 length: 12 amino acids. CDR3 sequence reads: CAVGQGYQPQHF.

The chain recombines TRBV20-1 with TRBJ1-2. The germline CDR1 and CDR2 sequences are DFQATT and SNEGSKA (reference sequence). The CDR3 spans 12 residues. The CDR3 loop is CSASGVGLGYTF.

This sequence joins TRBV18 and TRBJ1-3; TCRdb's D call of TRBD1 is untestable without DNA. The CDR3 has 17 residues. Germline values: CDR1 KGHSH, CDR2 LQKENI. The CDR3 sequence: CASSARQDGASGNTIYF.

This clonotype counts as medium-sized by frequency. The chain uses TRBV27 and TRBJ2-7; with no DNA, the TCRdb D assignment of TRBD1 cannot be verified. Germline V gene lookup returns CDR1 MNHEY and CDR2 SMNVEV (reference sequence). The CDR3 is 12 residues long. The CDR3 is CASSFQGGEQYF.